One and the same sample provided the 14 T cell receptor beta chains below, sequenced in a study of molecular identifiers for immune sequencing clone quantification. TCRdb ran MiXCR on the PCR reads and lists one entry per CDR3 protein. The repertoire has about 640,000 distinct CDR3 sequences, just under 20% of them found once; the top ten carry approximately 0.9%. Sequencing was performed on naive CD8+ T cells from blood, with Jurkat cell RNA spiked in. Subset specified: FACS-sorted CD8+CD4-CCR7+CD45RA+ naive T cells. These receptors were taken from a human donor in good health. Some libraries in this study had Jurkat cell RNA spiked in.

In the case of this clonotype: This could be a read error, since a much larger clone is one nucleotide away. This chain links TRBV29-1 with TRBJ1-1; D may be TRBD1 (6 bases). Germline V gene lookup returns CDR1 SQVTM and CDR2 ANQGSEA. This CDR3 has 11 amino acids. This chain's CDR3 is CGVTETGEAFF. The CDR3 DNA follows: TGCGGCGTTACAGAGACAGGCGAAGCTTTCTTT.

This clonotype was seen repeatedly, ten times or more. CDR3 protein: CASSQDDWGMGTNEKLFF. CDR3 sequence (DNA): TGCGCCAGCAGCCAAGATGACTGGGGGATGGGGACTAATGAAAAACTGTTTTTT. The V call is TRBV4-3, the J call TRBJ1-4; a weak D match, TRBD1 (5 bases). Germline assignment: CDR1 LGHNA and CDR2 YSLEER. This CDR3 comprises 18 residues. Between the trimmed V and J ends, which lost 0 bases and 2 bases, there was a span of 16 bases.

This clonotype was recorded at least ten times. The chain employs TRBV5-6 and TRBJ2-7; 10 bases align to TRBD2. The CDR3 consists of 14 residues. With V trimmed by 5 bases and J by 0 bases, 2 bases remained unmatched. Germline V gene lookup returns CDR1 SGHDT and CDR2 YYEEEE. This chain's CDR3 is CASRPSGSSYEQYF. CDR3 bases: TGTGCCAGCAGGCCTAGCGGGAGCTCCTACGAGCAGTACTTC.

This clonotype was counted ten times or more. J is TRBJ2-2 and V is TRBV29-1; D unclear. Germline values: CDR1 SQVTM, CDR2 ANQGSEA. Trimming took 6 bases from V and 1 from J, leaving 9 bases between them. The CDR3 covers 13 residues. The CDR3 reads CSVATKNTGELFF. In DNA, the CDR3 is TGCAGCGTAGCCACTAAGAACACCGGGGAGCTGTTTTTT.

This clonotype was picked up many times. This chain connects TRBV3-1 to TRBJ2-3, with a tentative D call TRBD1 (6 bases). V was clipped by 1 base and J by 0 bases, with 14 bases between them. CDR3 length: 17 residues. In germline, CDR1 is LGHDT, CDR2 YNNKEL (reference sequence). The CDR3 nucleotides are TGTGCCAGCAGCCAAGGGTGGACAGCCGCTAGCACAGATACGCAGTATTTT. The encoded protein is CASSQGWTAASTDTQYF.

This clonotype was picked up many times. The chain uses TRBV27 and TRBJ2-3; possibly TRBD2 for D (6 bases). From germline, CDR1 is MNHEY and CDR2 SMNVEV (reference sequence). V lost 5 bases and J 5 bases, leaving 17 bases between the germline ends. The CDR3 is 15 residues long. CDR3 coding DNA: TGTGCCAGCAGTCGAATCGAGGGAGGCGAAGATACGCAGTATTTT. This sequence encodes CASSRIEGGEDTQYF.

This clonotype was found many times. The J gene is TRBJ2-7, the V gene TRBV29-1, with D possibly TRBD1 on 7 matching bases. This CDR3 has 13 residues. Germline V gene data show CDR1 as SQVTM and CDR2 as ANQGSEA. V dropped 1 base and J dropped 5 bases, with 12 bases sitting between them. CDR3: CSVEAQGRNEQYF. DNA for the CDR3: TGCAGCGTTGAAGCACAGGGGAGGAACGAGCAGTACTTC.

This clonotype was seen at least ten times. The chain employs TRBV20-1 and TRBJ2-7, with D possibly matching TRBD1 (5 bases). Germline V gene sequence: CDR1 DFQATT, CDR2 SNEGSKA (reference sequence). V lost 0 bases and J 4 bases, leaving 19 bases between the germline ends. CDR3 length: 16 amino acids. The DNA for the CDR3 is TGCAGTGCTAGAGATTCCGGGCAGGGTAGGTTATACGAGCAGTACTTC. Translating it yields CSARDSGQGRLYEQYF.

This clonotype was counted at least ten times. The CDR3 bases are TGTGCCATCAGTGAGACAGGGACGAACACTGAAGCTTTCTTT. This translates into CAISETGTNTEAFF. The chain links TRBV10-3 to TRBJ1-1; D may be TRBD1 (6 bases). This CDR3 has 14 residues. Germline V gives CDR1 ENHRY, CDR2 SYGVKD. V lost 2 bases and J lost 1, with 8 bases in between.

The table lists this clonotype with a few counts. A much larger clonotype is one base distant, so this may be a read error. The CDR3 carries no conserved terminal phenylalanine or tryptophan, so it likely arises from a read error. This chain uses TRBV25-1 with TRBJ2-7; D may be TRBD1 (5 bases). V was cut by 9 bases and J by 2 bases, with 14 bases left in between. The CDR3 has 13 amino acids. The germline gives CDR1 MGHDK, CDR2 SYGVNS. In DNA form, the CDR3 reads TGTGCCAGAGAGACAGTAAAAACCTACGAGCAGTACTCC. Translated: CARETVKTYEQYS.

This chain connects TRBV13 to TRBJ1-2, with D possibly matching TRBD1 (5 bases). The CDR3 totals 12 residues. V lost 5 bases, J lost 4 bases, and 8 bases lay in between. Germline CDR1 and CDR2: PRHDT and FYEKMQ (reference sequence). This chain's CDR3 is CASSRQSYGYTF. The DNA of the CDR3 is TGTGCCAGCAGCCGACAGTCCTATGGCTACACCTTC.

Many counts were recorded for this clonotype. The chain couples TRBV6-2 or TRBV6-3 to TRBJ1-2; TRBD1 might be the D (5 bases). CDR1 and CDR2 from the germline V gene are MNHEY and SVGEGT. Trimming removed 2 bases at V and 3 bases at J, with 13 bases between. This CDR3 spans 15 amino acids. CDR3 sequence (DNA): TGTGCCAGCAGTTACCGGACAACAAGTTACTATGGCTACACCTTC. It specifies CASSYRTTSYYGYTF.

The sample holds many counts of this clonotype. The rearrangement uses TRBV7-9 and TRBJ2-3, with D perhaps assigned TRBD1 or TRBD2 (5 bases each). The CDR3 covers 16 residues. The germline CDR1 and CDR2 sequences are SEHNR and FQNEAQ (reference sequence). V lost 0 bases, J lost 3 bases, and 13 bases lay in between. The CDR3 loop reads CASSLATGQWTDTQYF. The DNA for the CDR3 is TGTGCCAGCAGCTTAGCTACGGGGCAATGGACAGATACGCAGTATTTT.

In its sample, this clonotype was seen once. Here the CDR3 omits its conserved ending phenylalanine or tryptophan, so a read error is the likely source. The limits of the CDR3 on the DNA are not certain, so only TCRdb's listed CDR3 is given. CDR3 in amino acids: CAWSLLAGGDNERFL. The rearrangement links TRBV30 to TRBJ2-1; TRBD2, the table's D call, lacks a check against the DNA. The V gene's germline CDR1 is GTSNPN and CDR2 SVGIG (reference sequence). With termini counted, the CDR3 has 15 amino acids.